The source of this T cell receptor (beta chain) is a study of T-cell memory formation after mild COVID-19. TCR alpha and TCR beta cDNA libraries with sample barcodes and UMIs came from 5'RACE using constant-segment primers. MiXCR, run by TCRdb on the 5' RACE reads, gives a single entry per CDR3 protein. The profile shows approximately 30,000 distinct CDR3 sequences, 7.7% of them singletons. General observations from the study: Contracting CD4+ clones were located mainly in CM and EM, and CD8+ clones in EMRA. The finding that pre-infection memory included some responding clones suggested that cross-reactive memory joined. Clones that got smaller from day 15 to 85 had even CD4/CD8, while clones growing later tipped toward CD4+.

As concerns this clonotype: Its antigen is not identified. One end of the junction varies from germline; a read error may be responsible.

This TCR was recovered from a man aged 18 to 29 who had mild COVID-19 (a few samples of this study predate the infection). Cell type and time point are not known. Material for sequencing was PBMCs or a T cell subset sorted from them (not recorded which).

Here the CDR3 reads CASSLQGAPTDTQYF. The CDR3 DNA is TGTGCTAGCAGCCTACAGGGGGCCCCCACAGATACGCAGTATTTT. V is TRBV7-7 and J is TRBJ2-3; 9 bases map to TRBD1. The CDR3 has 15 amino acids. Germline lookup yields CDR1 SSHAT and CDR2 FNYEAQ (reference sequence).